This T cell receptor beta chain was documented in a study of monozygotic twins with inflammatory bowel disease. With the 5' RACE reads reprocessed, TCRdb shows one record per CDR3 protein and no DNA. The repertoire table contains approximately 390,000 distinct CDR3 sequences. The sequence derives from a human donor with ulcerative colitis or Crohn's disease, or a healthy co-twin of an affected twin (not recorded which). The sample consisted of blood.

The CDR3: CASSERGSGGYPPYEQYF. This chain uses TRBV2 with TRBJ2-7; the TRBD2 assignment by TCRdb is unverifiable without DNA. CDR3 length: 18 residues. The germline V gene encodes CDR1 SNHLY and CDR2 FYNNEI.